The clone carrying this T cell receptor beta chain was picked up many times. The read gets to within 3 residues of the CDR3 end, and the germline J gene fills in the rest. This sample was taken from a study of T cell clonality in common variable immunodeficiency. The ends lost 1 base at V and 2 bases at J; junction bases unmatched: 4. CDR3 size: 14 residues. CDR1 and CDR2 (germline): SQVTM, ANQGSEA. TCRdb's table, derived via immunoSEQ multiplex PCR, lists solely in-frame clones and lacks some. Sampling found 30,000 or so clones, none seen once. This TCR was recovered from a person aged 18 to 75 in good health. This chain links TRBV29-1 with TRBJ1-2, with 7 bases identical to TRBD1. The specimen sequenced was peripheral blood mononuclear cells. The part of the CDR3 DNA that was read is TGCAGCGTTGAAGGGGACAGCGCGAACTATGGC. It encodes CSVEGDSANYG. The CDR3, in full, reads CSVEGDSANYGYTF.